This is a list of T cell receptor beta chains from one sample in a study of cytomegalovirus exposure and HLA in healthy donors. Only in-frame clones appear in the TCRdb table, and some are missing; sequencing was by immunoSEQ multiplex PCR. The sample has 140,000 to 150,000 clones; approximately 94% are singletons. The sequencing input was PBMCs. Receptor source: a man aged 18 to 30 in good health and CMV-seropositive. Both conserved end residues are part of each CDR3. The order of the fields is J gene, V gene, clone size, D gene, CDR3 DNA, CDR3 protein. D genes are given only for firm matches. Only part of the rows carry a size: once, few, many, or a class if the clone is expanded.

>TRBJ1-2|TRBV2|NA|NA
TGTGCCAGCAGTGGGACAGACATCTATGGCTACACCTTC
CASSGTDIYGYTF
>TRBJ2-7|TRBV27|NA|TRBD1
TGTGCCAGCAGAGACCCAACCGGGACAGCGAAGCAGTACTTC
CASRDPTGTAKQYF
>TRBJ2-1|TRBV27|once|NA
TGTGCCAGCAGTACAGGGTCCAATGAGCAGTTCTTC
CASSTGSNEQFF
>TRBJ2-1|TRBV10-3|NA|TRBD2
TGTGCCATCAGCGCGGTTGCTAGCGGGAGCGATGAGCAGTTCTTC
CAISAVASGSDEQFF
>TRBJ2-3|TRBV5-1|once|TRBD2
TGCGCCAGCAATATAGCGGGAGTGTCTACAGATACGCAGTATTTT
CASNIAGVSTDTQYF
>TRBJ2-7|TRBV7-8|NA|NA
TGTGCCAGCAGCCCCGTAGCCCGGGAGTACAACTACGAGCAGTACTTC
CASSPVAREYNYEQYF
>TRBJ1-2|TRBV27|NA|TRBD1
TGTGCCAGCAGTTCGACAGGGGAGGGCTATGGCTACACCTTC
CASSSTGEGYGYTF
>TRBJ2-5|TRBV4-2|NA|NA
TGTGCCAGCAGCTACGCCCAGGGGGAGACCCAGTACTTC
CASSYAQGETQYF
>TRBJ1-3|TRBV30|NA|NA
TGTGCCTGGAGTGTACGCCGGGGAGGCGGAAACACCATATATTTT
CAWSVRRGGGNTIYF
>TRBJ2-6|TRBV4-1|medium-sized|TRBD1
TGCGCCAGCAGCCAAGTGGCAGGGGGTACTGGGGCCAACGTCCTGACTTTC
CASSQVAGGTGANVLTF
>TRBJ2-5|TRBV5-3|NA|TRBD1
TGTGCCAGAAGCATACGACAGGGGGAAGAGACCCAGTACTTC
CARSIRQGEETQYF
>TRBJ1-2|TRBV6-5|NA|NA
TGTGCCAGCAGTTACATCGAAGGGGAGGTTGGTGGCTACACCTTC
CASSYIEGEVGGYTF
>TRBJ2-7|TRBV2|NA|TRBD2
TGTGCCAGCAGTGAAGAAGCGGGAGGGCCTTTGGCTTTCCTCTACGAGCAGTACTTC
CASSEEAGGPLAFLYEQYF
>TRBJ2-7|TRBV6-6|NA|TRBD2
TGTGCCAGCAGCCCTGGACTAGCGGGAGGGTATTACGAGCAGTACTTC
CASSPGLAGGYYEQYF
>TRBJ1-1|TRBV19|NA|NA
TGTGCCAGTAGTATCATGGCAGCCTCTAGACTAACTGAAGCTTTCTTT
CASSIMAASRLTEAFF
>TRBJ2-7|TRBV4-2|NA|TRBD2
TGTGCCAGCAGCCAAGAAACAGCGGGAGGGCTCTACGAGCAGTACTTC
CASSQETAGGLYEQYF
>TRBJ2-2|TRBV14|NA|NA
TGTGCCAGCAGCCAAGATTTCACAGTCTACACCGGGGAGCTGTTTTTT
CASSQDFTVYTGELFF
>TRBJ2-7|TRBV23-1|NA|TRBD1
TGCGCCAGCACCTGGGACAGACCTAAGGGATCCTACGAGCAGTACTTC
CASTWDRPKGSYEQYF
>TRBJ2-1|TRBV13|NA|TRBD2
TGTGCCAGCAGCACCTCATCAGCGGGACTGGCAGGGGAGCAGTTCTTC
CASSTSSAGLAGEQFF
>TRBJ2-5|TRBV7-9|NA|TRBD2
TGTGCCAGCAGCCTCCCCGGGACTACCCGCGGACAGACCCAGTACTTC
CASSLPGTTRGQTQYF
>TRBJ2-2|TRBV11-2|once|NA
TGTGCCAGCAGCCCGACTACCTCCGGGGAGCTGTTTTTT
CASSPTTSGELFF
>TRBJ2-1|TRBV30|NA|TRBD2
TGTGCCTTCGGACTAGCGGGAGGTTGTCAACAGTTCTTC
CAFGLAGGCQQFF
>TRBJ1-6|TRBV9|NA|NA
TGTGCCAGCAGCGTCCGACAATTGAATTCACCCCTCCACTTT
CASSVRQLNSPLHF
>TRBJ2-7|TRBV28|NA|TRBD2
TGTGCCAGCAGTTCCCCGAGACTAGCACACGAGCAGTACTTC
CASSSPRLAHEQYF
>TRBJ2-2|TRBV27|NA|NA
TGTGCCAGCACCGAGGGCGGGAAAGGCACCGGGGAGCTGTTTTTT
CASTEGGKGTGELFF
>TRBJ2-6|TRBV27|NA|NA
TGTGCCAGCAGTGACTACTCTGGGGCCAACGTCCTGACTTTC
CASSDYSGANVLTF
>TRBJ2-2|TRBV29-1|NA|TRBD1
TGCAGCGTTGCAGGGGGCGGCCGGTTAGTGACCGGGGAGCTGTTTTTT
CSVAGGGRLVTGELFF
>TRBJ2-3|TRBV28|NA|TRBD2
TGTGCCAGCAGTTTATGGCTAGCGGGAGCTCAGGATACGCAGTATTTT
CASSLWLAGAQDTQYF
>TRBJ1-1|TRBV6-1|NA|TRBD1
TGTGCCCACTGGGACAGGAACACTGAAGCTTTCTTT
CAHWDRNTEAFF
>TRBJ2-5|TRBV15|NA|NA
TGTGCCACCAGTGCCCGTGAGGGGGTTGAGGCCCAGTACTTC
CATSAREGVEAQYF
>TRBJ1-1|TRBV5-1|NA|NA
TGCGCCAGCAGCTTGGGTGGAGGCAACACTGAAGCTTTCTTT
CASSLGGGNTEAFF
>TRBJ1-1|TRBV6-5|NA|NA
TGTGCCAGCAGTAAAAGACGGGAGACTGAAGCTTTCTTT
CASSKRRETEAFF
>TRBJ2-5|TRBV27|NA|TRBD1
TGTGCCAGCCCCTCCGGGACAGGGGAAGTCCAGTACTTC
CASPSGTGEVQYF
>TRBJ1-2|TRBV27|NA|NA
TGTGCCAGACGGGACACCACTAACTATGGCTACACCTTC
CARRDTTNYGYTF
>TRBJ1-5|TRBV27|NA|TRBD1
TGTGCCAGCAGTTTTCGGACAGGGGTTCAGCCCCAGCATTTT
CASSFRTGVQPQHF
>TRBJ2-3|TRBV5-5|NA|TRBD2
TGTGCCAGCAGCTCAACCGGGACTAGCGTTCGGGATACGCAGTATTTT
CASSSTGTSVRDTQYF
>TRBJ2-1|TRBV27|NA|NA
TGTGCCAGCAGTTGGGGCGCGGGAACCCTCCCCATGCCAGGGCAGTTCTTC
CASSWGAGTLPMPGQFF
>TRBJ1-1|TRBV19|NA|TRBD1
TGTGCCAGTAGCGCGACAGGGGTGGGCACTGAAGCTTTCTTT
CASSATGVGTEAFF
>TRBJ2-5|TRBV5-6|NA|TRBD2
TGTGCCAGCAGCCCCGCAGGCCTAGCGGGAGTCAGGGAGACCCAGTACTTC
CASSPAGLAGVRETQYF
>TRBJ2-7|TRBV6-5|NA|NA
TGTGCCAGCAGCCCCAGACAGGACGGCTACGAGCAGTACTTC
CASSPRQDGYEQYF
>TRBJ1-2|TRBV28|NA|NA
TGTGCCAGCAGTCCTCTCTCCCCCGACTATGGCTACACCTTC
CASSPLSPDYGYTF
>TRBJ1-1|TRBV14|NA|NA
TGTGCCAGCAGCCTCTATCTAGGGAACACTGAAGCTTTCTTT
CASSLYLGNTEAFF
>TRBJ2-3|TRBV2|NA|TRBD1
TGTGCCAGCAGCGCTCGGTCCGGGACAGGGTTTCGAGATACGCAGTATTTT
CASSARSGTGFRDTQYF
>TRBJ2-1|TRBV28|NA|TRBD2
TGTGCCAGCAGCAACCCCGGGACTAGCGGGAGGGCCCAGTACAATGAGCAGTTCTTC
CASSNPGTSGRAQYNEQFF
>TRBJ2-2|TRBV15|NA|NA
TGTGCCACCTCCGGGACAAAGGCCGGGGAGCTGTTTTTT
CATSGTKAGELFF
>TRBJ1-2|TRBV13|NA|TRBD1
TGTGCCAGCAGCCCGAAAGGACAGGGGGGCTATGGCTACACCTTC
CASSPKGQGGYGYTF
>TRBJ2-7|TRBV10-3|NA|NA
TGTGCCATCAGTCTAGACCATACGCTCGAGCAGTACTTC
CAISLDHTLEQYF
>TRBJ1-1|TRBV6-5|once|NA
TGTGCCAGCAGTTACGAGGGGCAGGGGATGAACACTGAAGCTTTCTTT
CASSYEGQGMNTEAFF
>TRBJ2-7|TRBV5-4|NA|NA
TGTGCCAGCAGCCAAAGGGGTACCTCCTACGAGCAGTACTTC
CASSQRGTSYEQYF
>TRBJ2-7|TRBV30|NA|TRBD2
TGTGCCTGGAGCCTGCGGGACTATTACGAGCAGTACTTC
CAWSLRDYYEQYF